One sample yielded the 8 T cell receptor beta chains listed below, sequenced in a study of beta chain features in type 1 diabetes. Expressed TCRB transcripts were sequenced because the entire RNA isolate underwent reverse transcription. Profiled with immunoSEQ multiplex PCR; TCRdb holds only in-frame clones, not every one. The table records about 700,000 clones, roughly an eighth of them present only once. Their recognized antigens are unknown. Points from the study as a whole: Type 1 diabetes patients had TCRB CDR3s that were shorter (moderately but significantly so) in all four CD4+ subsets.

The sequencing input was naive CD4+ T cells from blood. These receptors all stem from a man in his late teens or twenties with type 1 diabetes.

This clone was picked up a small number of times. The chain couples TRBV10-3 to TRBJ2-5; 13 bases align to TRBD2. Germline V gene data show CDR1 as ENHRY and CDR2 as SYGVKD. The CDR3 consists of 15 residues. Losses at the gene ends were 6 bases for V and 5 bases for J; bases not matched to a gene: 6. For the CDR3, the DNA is TGTGCCATCAGACTCGGGACTAGCGGGGTGGAGACCCAGTACTTC. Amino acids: CAIRLGTSGVETQYF.

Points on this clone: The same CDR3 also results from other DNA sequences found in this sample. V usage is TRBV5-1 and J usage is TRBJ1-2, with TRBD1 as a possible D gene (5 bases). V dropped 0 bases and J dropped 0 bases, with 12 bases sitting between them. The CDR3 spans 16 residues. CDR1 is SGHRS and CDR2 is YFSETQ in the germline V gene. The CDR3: CASSLGRDRANYGYTF. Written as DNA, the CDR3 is TGCGCCAGCAGCTTGGGGCGGGACCGAGCTAACTATGGCTACACCTTC.

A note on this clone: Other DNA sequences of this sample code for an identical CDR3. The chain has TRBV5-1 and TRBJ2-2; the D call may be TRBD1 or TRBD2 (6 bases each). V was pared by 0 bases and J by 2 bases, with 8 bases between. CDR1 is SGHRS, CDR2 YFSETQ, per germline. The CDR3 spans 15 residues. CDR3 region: CASSLGGTNTGELFF. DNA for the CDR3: TGCGCCAGCAGCTTGGGCGGGACAAACACCGGGGAGCTGTTTTTT.

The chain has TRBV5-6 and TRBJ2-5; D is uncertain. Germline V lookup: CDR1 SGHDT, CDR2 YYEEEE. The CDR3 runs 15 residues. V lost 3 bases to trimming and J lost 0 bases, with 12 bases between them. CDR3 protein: CASSSPTWYQETQYF. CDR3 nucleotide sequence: TGTGCCAGCAGCTCACCAACATGGTACCAAGAGACCCAGTACTTC.

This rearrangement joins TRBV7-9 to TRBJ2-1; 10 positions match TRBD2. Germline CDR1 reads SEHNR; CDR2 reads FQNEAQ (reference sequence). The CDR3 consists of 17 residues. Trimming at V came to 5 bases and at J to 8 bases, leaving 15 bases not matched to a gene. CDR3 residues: CASSPRGAGGPPHEQFF. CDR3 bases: TGTGCCAGCAGCCCCAGAGGAGCGGGGGGGCCTCCCCATGAGCAGTTCTTC.

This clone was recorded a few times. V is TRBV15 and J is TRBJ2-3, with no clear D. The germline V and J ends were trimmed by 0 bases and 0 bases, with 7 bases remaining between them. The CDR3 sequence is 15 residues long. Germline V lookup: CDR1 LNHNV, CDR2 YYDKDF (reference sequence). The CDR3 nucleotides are TGTGCCACCAGCAGAGAGGGAACTAGCACAGATACGCAGTATTTT. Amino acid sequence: CATSREGTSTDTQYF.

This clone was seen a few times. The CDR3 DNA sequence: TGCGCCAGCACCACCTCGGGGCCGGACTCCTACAATGAGCAGTTCTTC. Residues: CASTTSGPDSYNEQFF. V and J are TRBV23-1 and TRBJ2-1; the D call may be TRBD1 or TRBD2 (5 bases each). TRBV23-1 counts as an open reading frame of uncertain function. This CDR3 spans 16 amino acids. Trimming took off 7 bases at V and 0 bases at J, with 16 bases between the two ends.

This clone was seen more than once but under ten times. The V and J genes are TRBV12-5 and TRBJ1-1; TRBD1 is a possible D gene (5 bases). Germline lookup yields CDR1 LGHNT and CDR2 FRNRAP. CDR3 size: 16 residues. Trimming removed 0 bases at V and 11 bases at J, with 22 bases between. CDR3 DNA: TGTGCTAGTGGTTTGGTACTGGGGCGACGGGTGCCGGAGGCTTTCTTT. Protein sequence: CASGLVLGRRVPEAFF.